This T cell receptor (beta chain) was documented in a study of regulatory T cells in long-lasting Graves disease (dated by TCRdb to 2020 to 2022). Context from the whole study: Persistent Graves' disease meant more than 5 years of antithyroid drug treatment with TSH receptor autoantibodies that stayed positive. The study was conducted in China and was registered as a clinical trial. A total of around 35 samples were covered by TCR sequencing, comprising some 13 persistent and around 20 newly diagnosed Graves' disease patients. Persistent Graves' disease patients in the clinical cohort had taken antithyroid drugs for roughly 10 years on average. Persistent Graves' disease patients were compared with newly diagnosed Graves' disease patients by peripheral blood TCR sequencing and RNA sequencing.

The CDR3 spans 20 residues, from the cysteine through the phenylalanine. Just the 60-base CDR3 DNA is kept, in frame starting at base 1. CDR1 is given as SGHTA and CDR2 as FQGNSA, both from the germline V gene. Trimming costs V 1 base and J 5 bases, and their ends lie 24 bases apart. This clonotype has only a few counts. The specificity of this receptor is unknown. No base quality information exists; no much larger clone differs at one position. In the paper's terms, the time point label means: persistent/refractory GD, antithyroid drugs over 5 years with positive TRAb. For both TCR sequencing and RNA sequencing, RNA was extracted from PBMCs in TRIzol. The diagnosis of Graves' disease followed American Thyroid Association guidelines. Patients were recruited from an endocrinology department in Xi'an, China. Each patient gave about 8.1 milliliters of peripheral blood, collected in an EDTA anticoagulant tube. Ficoll Paque Plus density gradient separation was used to isolate PBMCs, and no further T cell sorting was performed. An Agilent 2100 Bioanalyzer and agarose gel were used to check RNA quality, while a NanoDrop 2000 measured RNA concentration.

The paper's findings and limits, for the study overall: The authors acknowledged the small sample size as a limitation that may reduce accuracy. Preferential use of TRBV28, TRBJ1-2 and TRBJ2-5 was observed in persistent disease, whereas TRBV20-1 and TRBJ2-1 were favored in newly diagnosed disease. Persistent Graves' disease patients showed lower TCR Shannon entropy and fewer highly expanded clones than newly diagnosed patients, suggesting clonal expansion. More public clonotypes were shared among persistent patients (2,741) than among newly diagnosed patients (more than 900). Sequencing and analysis were restricted to the TCR beta chain. Because the primary lesion, thyroid tissue, could not be accessed, the study looked at peripheral blood alone.

The receptor library was made with multiplex PCR. Sequenced using an Illumina HiSeq 4000. TCR beta libraries were built with iRepertoire HTBI primers and Arm-PCR amplification of CDR3 regions. Before sequencing, the PCR products underwent gel purification. The paper's processing steps were these. A total of 62 TRBV and 14 TRBJ segments were identified across samples and were used for gene usage analysis of CDR3 amino acid clonotypes. Filtered high-quality paired reads were merged into contigs using COPE and FqMerger. BLAST was used to align contigs to IMGT TRBV, TRBD and TRBJ reference genes, and CDR3 was defined according to IMGT. Clonotypes above 0.1% frequency were classified as highly expanded clones. Shannon entropy served as the measure of repertoire diversity, while the Gini coefficient captured V-J evenness. Public clonotypes were defined as clonotypes shared by more than one individual. TCRdb took the public reads, trimmed them with fastp at Q25, ran MiXCR for clone calling and kept in-frame beta chains. Every distinct CDR3 protein forms one entry, paired with its most common genes and DNA. These V and J calls originate from TCRdb's pipeline instead of the authors' own analysis. The sample table lists roughly 500,000 distinct CDR3 sequences, about 22% of them with a count of one. The top ten constitute roughly 6.9% of the sample.

The chain was built from TRBV7-2 and TRBJ1-6; the D gene is perhaps TRBD1, from 5 matching bases. The sample here was peripheral blood mononuclear cells (PBMCs), taken when the disease was refractory, from a patient treated with antithyroid drugs. The origin of this receptor is a female donor with Graves disease. The DNA sequence is TGTGCCAGCAGCTTAGGTTGGGGTAGTATCAGGGACGCCAATAATTCACCCCTCCACTTT. Its translation reads: CASSLGWGSIRDANNSPLHF.